This is a list of T cell receptor beta chains from one sample in a study of shared clonotypes between healthy human individuals. The protocol was immunoSEQ multiplex PCR, while the TCRdb copy is restricted to in-frame clones and leaves out a portion. The sample holds 2 million to 2.5 million clones, 90% to 95% seen once. The sequencing input was naive CD4+ T cells from PBMCs. The receptor source for this set is a man aged 18-30 years in good health. Some clones in this sample may be carry-over from other donors' samples. Each CDR3 is given with its conserved first and last residue. D genes are given only for firm matches. Part of the rows lack a size; the others show once, few, many or a class for expanded clones.

v_call	clone_size	d_call	j_call	cdr3_nt	cdr3_aa
TRBV11-3	NA	NA	TRBJ2-2	TGTGCCAGCAGCTTATCGGGATTGAACACCGGGGAGCTGTTTTTT	CASSLSGLNTGELFF
TRBV5-4	NA	TRBD1	TRBJ2-7	TGTGCCAGCAGCTTGGGGACAGGAGATACCTACGAGCAGTACTTC	CASSLGTGDTYEQYF
TRBV5-6	NA	NA	TRBJ1-5	TGTGCCAGCAGCTTTGTGGGCAATCAGCCCCAGCATTTT	CASSFVGNQPQHF
TRBV4-1	NA	TRBD1	TRBJ2-3	TGCGCCAGCAGCCGACCGACAGGGATGGCCACAGATACGCAGTATTTT	CASSRPTGMATDTQYF
TRBV19	NA	NA	TRBJ1-5	TGTGCCAGTAGTATAGAGCAGGGGCAGGGCCAGCCCCAGCATTTT	CASSIEQGQGQPQHF
TRBV28	NA	NA	TRBJ1-2	TGTGCCAGCAGTGCCCCACAAGCTAACTATGGCTACACCTTC	CASSAPQANYGYTF
TRBV4-3	NA	NA	TRBJ2-5	TGCGCCAGCAGCCCCACGTCTCGCGGAGAGACCCAGTACTTC	CASSPTSRGETQYF
TRBV6-6	NA	TRBD1	TRBJ1-2	TGTGCCAGCAGTTACGGGACAGGGGTCTCCAACTATGGCTACACCTTC	CASSYGTGVSNYGYTF
TRBV4-2	NA	TRBD2	TRBJ2-7	TGTGCCAGCAGCCAGGGACTAGCGGGAGATGAAGAGCAGTACTTC	CASSQGLAGDEEQYF
TRBV5-1	NA	NA	TRBJ2-2	TGCGCCAGCAGCATCCTACTAGAGGTAGCCGGGGAGCTGTTTTTT	CASSILLEVAGELFF
TRBV5-4	NA	TRBD1	TRBJ2-2	TGTGCCAGCAGCCCAGGAGGGACAGGGACCGGGGAGCTGTTTTTT	CASSPGGTGTGELFF
TRBV7-6	NA	NA	TRBJ2-2	TGTGCCAGCAGCTTAGCGGGCAGGGTCGGCGGGGAGCTGTTTTTT	CASSLAGRVGGELFF
TRBV9	NA	TRBD1	TRBJ2-1	TGTGCCAGCAGCGTGCAACAGGGGGTAGAGCAGTTCTTC	CASSVQQGVEQFF
TRBV19	NA	NA	TRBJ1-3	TGTGCCAGTAACCCGCAACAGAGTTCTGGAAACACCATATATTTT	CASNPQQSSGNTIYF
TRBV10-3	NA	NA	TRBJ2-7	TGTGCCATCAGTGAGTCAGCTGCCTTCTCCTACGAGCAGTACTTC	CAISESAAFSYEQYF
TRBV9	NA	TRBD1	TRBJ2-2	TGTGCCAGCAGCGTGGGGACAGGGATAAACGGGGAGCTGTTTTTT	CASSVGTGINGELFF
TRBV2	NA	NA	TRBJ1-3	TGTGCCAGCAGTGTAGGCCAGGGAGACACCATATATTTT	CASSVGQGDTIYF
TRBV7-3	NA	TRBD1	TRBJ2-7	TGTGCCAGCAGCGTAAACCCGACAGGGGTCGAGCAGTACTTC	CASSVNPTGVEQYF
TRBV6-1	NA	TRBD2	TRBJ2-1	TGTGCCAGCAGTGGGCGGACTAGCGGGAGGGAGAATGAGCAGTTCTTC	CASSGRTSGRENEQFF
TRBV5-4	few	NA	TRBJ1-1	TGTGCCGATGAATTGAAAGGGTTCGCTGAAGCTTTCTTT	CADELKGFAEAFF
TRBV2	NA	NA	TRBJ2-3	TGTGCCAGCAGTCCGGACAGCACAGATACGCAGTATTTT	CASSPDSTDTQYF
TRBV6-1	NA	NA	TRBJ1-3	TGTGCCAGCAGTGAGGTGATTTCAGGTTCTGGAAACACCATATATTTT	CASSEVISGSGNTIYF
TRBV11-2	NA	TRBD1	TRBJ2-5	TGTGCCAGCAGCTTCGACAGGGGAGAGACCCAGTACTTC	CASSFDRGETQYF
TRBV5-1	NA	TRBD1	TRBJ2-2	TGCGCCAGCAGCTCCGGGACAGTGGGGAACACCGGGGAGCTGTTTTTT	CASSSGTVGNTGELFF
TRBV5-1	NA	NA	TRBJ1-4	TGCGCCAGCAGAGGTTTGCCAAACCAGGAAAAACTGTTTTTT	CASRGLPNQEKLFF
TRBV27	NA	TRBD1	TRBJ2-3	TGTGCCAGCAGTTTATCGAGGGGGCCTCCAGATACGCAGTATTTT	CASSLSRGPPDTQYF
TRBV10-1	NA	NA	TRBJ2-7	TGCGCCAGCAGTGAGTCGCCGGGCTCCTACGAGCAGTACTTC	CASSESPGSYEQYF
TRBV5-4	NA	TRBD1	TRBJ2-5	TGTGCCAGCAGCGAACGAGGGGGCTTCGGAGAGACCCAGTACTTC	CASSERGGFGETQYF
TRBV7-6	NA	NA	TRBJ2-5	TGTGCCAGCAGCTTAGGAGGGTTGGGGGAGACCCAGTACTTC	CASSLGGLGETQYF
TRBV5-4	NA	NA	TRBJ2-1	TGTGCCAGCAGCATAAGGACAGCCTACAATGAGCAGTTCTTC	CASSIRTAYNEQFF
TRBV7-2	NA	NA	TRBJ2-4	TGTGCCAGCAGCTTAGTGCCCAGGGGTAAAGCCAAAAACATTCAGTACTTC	CASSLVPRGKAKNIQYF
TRBV5-1	NA	TRBD1	TRBJ2-3	TGCGCCAGCAGCTTGGCTGACAGGGCCCGCACAGATACGCAGTATTTT	CASSLADRARTDTQYF
TRBV30	NA	NA	TRBJ2-7	TGTGCCTGGAGTCGGGGCGGTTACTACGAGCAGTACTTC	CAWSRGGYYEQYF
TRBV6-1	once	NA	TRBJ1-5	TGTGCCAGCAGTGAAGCCGGCCAGCATAGCAATCAGCCCCAGCATTTT	CASSEAGQHSNQPQHF
TRBV6-1	NA	NA	TRBJ2-1	TGTGCCAGCAGTGAATCAAACCACCGAGTCCATGAGCAGTTCTTC	CASSESNHRVHEQFF
TRBV27	NA	NA	TRBJ2-1	TGTGCCAGCAGGAGGGGCGGGACGACCTACAATGAGCAGTTCTTC	CASRRGGTTYNEQFF